Only a few counts were recorded for the clone carrying this T cell receptor (beta chain). The antigen is unknown. The data were taken from a study of tumour-infiltrating T cells in Burkitt lymphoma. Study at large: The Burkitt lymphoma cohort spanned all epidemiological subtypes. Survival, overall and progression-free, tracked with productive clonality. Whole-study results and caveats: Many Burkitt lymphoma patients shared several public clonotypes.

V gave up 7 bases and J gave up 7 bases, with 14 bases separating them. Germline-derived CDR1 and CDR2 are ENHRY and SYGVKD. The CDR3 runs to 13 residues. Using immunoSEQ multiplex PCR, the repertoire was profiled, and TCRdb retains in-frame clones only, with some absent. The top ten hold roughly 26% of the sample, which has 4,500 to 5,000 clones, about 12% seen once. The TCR originated in a human donor with Burkitt lymphoma. The sequencing sample was made of tumor tissue. The chain couples TRBV10-3 to TRBJ2-1; D is ambiguous. CDR3 coding DNA: TGTGCCATCAAAGTATCGAGTGGGAATGAGCAGTTCTTC. This translates into CAIKVSSGNEQFF.